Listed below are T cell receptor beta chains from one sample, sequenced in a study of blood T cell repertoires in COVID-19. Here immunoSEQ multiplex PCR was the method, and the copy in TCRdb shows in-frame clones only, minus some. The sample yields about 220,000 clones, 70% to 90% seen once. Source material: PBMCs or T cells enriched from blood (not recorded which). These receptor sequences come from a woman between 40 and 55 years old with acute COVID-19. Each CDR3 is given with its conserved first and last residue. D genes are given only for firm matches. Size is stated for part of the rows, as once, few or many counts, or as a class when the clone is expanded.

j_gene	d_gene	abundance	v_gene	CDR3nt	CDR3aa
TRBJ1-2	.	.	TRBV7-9	TGTGCCAGCAGCTTAGAACACCCCATAGGCTACACCTTC	CASSLEHPIGYTF
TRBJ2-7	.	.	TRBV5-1	TGCGCCAGCAGCGGGGGGACAGTACCCGAGCAGTACTTC	CASSGGTVPEQYF
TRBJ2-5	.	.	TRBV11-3	TGTGCCAGCAGCTCCGGTAATTCACAAGAGACCCAGTACTTC	CASSSGNSQETQYF
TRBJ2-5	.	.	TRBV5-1	TGCGCCAGCAGCTTGGGAGTAGGGGGAGAGACCCAGTACTTC	CASSLGVGGETQYF
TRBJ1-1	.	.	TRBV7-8	TGTGCCAGCAGCTTAGTAGGGACATACACTGAAGCTTTCTTT	CASSLVGTYTEAFF
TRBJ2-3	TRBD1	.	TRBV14	TGTGCCAGCAGCCCCCCAGGGGGTACGCAGTATTTT	CASSPPGGTQYF
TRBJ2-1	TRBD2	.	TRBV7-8	TGTGCCAGCAGCTGGACTAGCGGTGTCCTGGATGAGCAGTTCTTC	CASSWTSGVLDEQFF
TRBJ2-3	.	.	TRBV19	TGTGCCAGTAGTATTATAGGGGGAAGCACAGATACGCAGTATTTT	CASSIIGGSTDTQYF
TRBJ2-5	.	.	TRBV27	TGTGCCAGCAGTTTTCTGAATTCCCGGGAGACCCAGTACTTC	CASSFLNSRETQYF
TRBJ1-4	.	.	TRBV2	TGTGCCAGCAGTGAAGCCGGACAGTTTGAAAAACTGTTTTTT	CASSEAGQFEKLFF
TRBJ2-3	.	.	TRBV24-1	TGTGCCACCAGTGATCAGAGGCTTACTCACACAGATACGCAGTATTTT	CATSDQRLTHTDTQYF
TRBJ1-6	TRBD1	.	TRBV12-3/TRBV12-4	TGTGCCATAAGGACAGGGTCGAGGTCACCCCTCCACTTT	CAIRTGSRSPLHF
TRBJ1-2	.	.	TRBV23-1	TGCGCCAGCAGTCATCCGGGACTCCCGGTGGACTATGGCTACACCTTC	CASSHPGLPVDYGYTF
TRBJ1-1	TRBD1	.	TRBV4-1	TGCGCCAGCAGCCAGGACAGGGGCACTGAAGCTTTCTTT	CASSQDRGTEAFF
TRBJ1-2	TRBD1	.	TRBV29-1	TGCAGCGTTGACCAGGGGGCAAACTATGGCTACACCTTC	CSVDQGANYGYTF
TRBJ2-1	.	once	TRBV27	TGTGCCAGCAGTTTAGTACTCTCCTCCTACAATGAGCAGTTCTTC	CASSLVLSSYNEQFF
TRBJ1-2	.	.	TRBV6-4	TGTGCCAGCAGTGATGGGGGGGTTTTTGGCTACACCTTC	CASSDGGVFGYTF
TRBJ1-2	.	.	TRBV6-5	TGTGCCAGCAGCTATAACCAAGAGGGCTACACCTTC	CASSYNQEGYTF
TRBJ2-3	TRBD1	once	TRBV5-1	TGCGCCAGCATACCTATGGGACAGCGACAAGATACGCAGTATTTT	CASIPMGQRQDTQYF
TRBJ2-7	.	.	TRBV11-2	TGTGCCAGCAGCTTAGGTTTTTTCGGAAGTCAGGGCACCTACGAGCAGTACTTC	CASSLGFFGSQGTYEQYF
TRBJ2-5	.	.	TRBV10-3	TGTGCCATCAGTGATCGCGGGACGGATAAAGAGACCCAGTACTTC	CAISDRGTDKETQYF
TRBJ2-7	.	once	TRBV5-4	TGTGCCAGCGCCCTCGACTTGCTGGCCCCCGGGTCCGAGCAGTACTTC	CASALDLLAPGSEQYF
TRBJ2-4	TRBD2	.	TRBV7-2	TGTGCCAGCAGCTTACCGGGACTAGCGGGTAGCAAAAACATTCAGTACTTC	CASSLPGLAGSKNIQYF
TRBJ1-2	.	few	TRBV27	TGTGCCAGCAGTTTATTGGGGGGGCGGAGTGGCTACACCTTC	CASSLLGGRSGYTF
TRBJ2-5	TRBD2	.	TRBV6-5	TGTGCCAGCAGTTTAGCGGGGCCTCAAGAGACCCAGTACTTC	CASSLAGPQETQYF
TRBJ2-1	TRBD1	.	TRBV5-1	TGCGCCAGCAGCCCCGGGACAGGGGTTAATGAGCAGTTCTTC	CASSPGTGVNEQFF
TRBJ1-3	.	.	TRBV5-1	TGCGCCAGCAGCCCGGACATTAATGGAAACACCATATATTTT	CASSPDINGNTIYF
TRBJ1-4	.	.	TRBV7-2	TGTGCCAGCAGCTTAGCTTCAGTCTCAGGGGATGAAAAACTGTTTTTT	CASSLASVSGDEKLFF
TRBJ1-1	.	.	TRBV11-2	TGTGCCAGCAGCTTTGGGGCCACTGAAGCTTTCTTT	CASSFGATEAFF
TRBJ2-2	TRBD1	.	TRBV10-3	TGTGCCATCAGGCCCGCGACAGGGACGAACACCGGGGAGCTGTTTTTT	CAIRPATGTNTGELFF
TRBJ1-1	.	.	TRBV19	TGTGCCAGTAGTATAGTGGGAGGTTCCACTGAAGCTTTCTTT	CASSIVGGSTEAFF
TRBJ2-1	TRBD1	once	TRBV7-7	TGTGCTAGCAGCCGCGGACAGGGGGCGAATGAGCAGTTCTTC	CASSRGQGANEQFF
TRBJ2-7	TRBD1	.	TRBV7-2	TGTGCCAGCAGCTCTAACAGGGGCCCTCTCTACGAGCAGTACTTC	CASSSNRGPLYEQYF
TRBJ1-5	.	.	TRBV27	TGTGCCAGCAGTTCGGGTAGTAAAGATCAGCCCCAGCATTTT	CASSSGSKDQPQHF
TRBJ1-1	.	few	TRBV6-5	TGTGCCAGCAGTTACCGAAATCTAGAAACTGAAGCTTTCTTT	CASSYRNLETEAFF
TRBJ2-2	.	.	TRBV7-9	TGTGCCAGCAGCTTACTCCCTACCGGGGAGCTGTTTTTT	CASSLLPTGELFF
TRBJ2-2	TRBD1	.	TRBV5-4	TGTGCCAGCAGTCAGGGGGCCCCCGGGGAGCTGTTTTTT	CASSQGAPGELFF
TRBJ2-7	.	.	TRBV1	TGCACCAGCAGCAACCGGGACAGGGGTCCCGAGGAGTACTTC	CTSSNRDRGPEEYF
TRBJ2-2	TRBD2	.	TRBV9	TGTGCCAGCAGCGTAGCCGGAGCGGGGGGACGGAGCGGGGAGCTGTTTTTT	CASSVAGAGGRSGELFF
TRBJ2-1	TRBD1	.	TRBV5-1	TGCGCCAGCACATATGGACAGGGGGTAAATGAGCAGTTCTTC	CASTYGQGVNEQFF
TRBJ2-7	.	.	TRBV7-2	TGTGCCAGCAGCTTAGAGGGGCAGTCCACCTACGAGCAGTACTTC	CASSLEGQSTYEQYF
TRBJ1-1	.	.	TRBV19	TGTGCCAGTAGTATAGTGGGGAGTATTTCTGAAGCTTTCTTT	CASSIVGSISEAFF
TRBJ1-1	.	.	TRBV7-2	TGTGCCAGCAGCTTAGGTGGGGGGTACCCTGAAGCTTTCTTT	CASSLGGGYPEAFF
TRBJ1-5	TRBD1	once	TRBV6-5	TGTGCCAGCTGCAGAGGGGGCTTCGACCAGCCCCAGCATTTT	CASCRGGFDQPQHF
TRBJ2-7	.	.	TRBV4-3	TGCGCCAGCAGCCAAGATCGCGGCTACGAGCAGTACTTC	CASSQDRGYEQYF
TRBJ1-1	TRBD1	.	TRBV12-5	TGTGCTAGTGGTCCTCCGGGACAGGTCGTTAACACTGAAGCTTTCTTT	CASGPPGQVVNTEAFF
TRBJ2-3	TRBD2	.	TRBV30	TGTGCCTGGAATCGGCGGGGGAGCACAGATACGCAGTATTTT	CAWNRRGSTDTQYF